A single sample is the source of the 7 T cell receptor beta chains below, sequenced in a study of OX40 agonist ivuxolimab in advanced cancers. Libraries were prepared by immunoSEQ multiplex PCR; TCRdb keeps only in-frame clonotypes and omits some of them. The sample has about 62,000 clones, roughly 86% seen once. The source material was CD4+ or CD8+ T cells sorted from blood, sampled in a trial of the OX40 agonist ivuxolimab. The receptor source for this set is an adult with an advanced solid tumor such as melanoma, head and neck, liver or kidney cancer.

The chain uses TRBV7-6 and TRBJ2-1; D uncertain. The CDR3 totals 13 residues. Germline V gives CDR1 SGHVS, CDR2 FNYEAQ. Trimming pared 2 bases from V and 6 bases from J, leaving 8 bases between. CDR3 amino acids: CASSLPDANEQFF. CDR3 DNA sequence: TGTGCCAGCAGCTTACCAGACGCCAATGAGCAGTTCTTC.

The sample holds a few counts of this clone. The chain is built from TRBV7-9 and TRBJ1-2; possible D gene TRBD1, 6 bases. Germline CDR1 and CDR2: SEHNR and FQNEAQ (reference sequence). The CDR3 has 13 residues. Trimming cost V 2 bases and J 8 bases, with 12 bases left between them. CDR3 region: CASSLWGAQGYTF. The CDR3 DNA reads TGTGCCAGCAGCTTATGGGGGGCGCAAGGCTACACCTTC. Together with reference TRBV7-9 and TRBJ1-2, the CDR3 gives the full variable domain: DTGVSQNPRHKITKRGQNVTFRCDPISEHNRLYWYRQTLGQGPEFLTYFQNEAQLEKSRLLSDRFSAERPKGSFSTLEIQRTEQGDSAMYLCASSLWGAQGYTFGSGTRLTVV.

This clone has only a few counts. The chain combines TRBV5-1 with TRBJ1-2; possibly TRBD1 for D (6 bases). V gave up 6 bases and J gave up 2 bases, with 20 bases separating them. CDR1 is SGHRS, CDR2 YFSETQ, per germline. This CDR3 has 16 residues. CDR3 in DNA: TGCGCCAGCACTCCCGGAGGGGGGTACCAGAACTATGGCTACACCTTC. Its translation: CASTPGGGYQNYGYTF.

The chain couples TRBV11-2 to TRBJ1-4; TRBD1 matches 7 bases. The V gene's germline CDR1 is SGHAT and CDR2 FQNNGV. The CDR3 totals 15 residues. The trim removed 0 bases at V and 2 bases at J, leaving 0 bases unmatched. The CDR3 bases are TGTGCCAGCAGCTTAGAACAGGGGACTAATGAAAAACTGTTTTTT. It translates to CASSLEQGTNEKLFF.

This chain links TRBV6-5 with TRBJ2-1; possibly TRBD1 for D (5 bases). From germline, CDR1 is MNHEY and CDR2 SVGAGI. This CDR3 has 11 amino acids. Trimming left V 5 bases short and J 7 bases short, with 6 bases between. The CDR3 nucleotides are TGTGCCAGCAGTAAGGGGAATGAGCAGTTCTTC. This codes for CASSKGNEQFF.

This CDR3 reads CASSLGSTNTGELFF. CDR3 nucleotide sequence: TGTGCCAGCAGCCTTGGAAGTACGAACACCGGGGAGCTGTTTTTT. The chain couples TRBV11-3 to TRBJ2-2; D remains ambiguous. Germline V lookup: CDR1 SGHNT, CDR2 YENEEA. This CDR3 contains 15 residues. Between the trimmed V and J ends, which lost 5 bases and 0 bases, there was a span of 10 bases.

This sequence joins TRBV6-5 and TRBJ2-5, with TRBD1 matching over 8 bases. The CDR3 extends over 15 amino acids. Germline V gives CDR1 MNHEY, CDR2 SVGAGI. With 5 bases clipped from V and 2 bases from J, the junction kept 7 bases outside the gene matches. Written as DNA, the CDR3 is TGTGCCAGCAGTCCCGGACAGGGTTGGCAAGAGACCCAGTACTTC. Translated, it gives CASSPGQGWQETQYF.